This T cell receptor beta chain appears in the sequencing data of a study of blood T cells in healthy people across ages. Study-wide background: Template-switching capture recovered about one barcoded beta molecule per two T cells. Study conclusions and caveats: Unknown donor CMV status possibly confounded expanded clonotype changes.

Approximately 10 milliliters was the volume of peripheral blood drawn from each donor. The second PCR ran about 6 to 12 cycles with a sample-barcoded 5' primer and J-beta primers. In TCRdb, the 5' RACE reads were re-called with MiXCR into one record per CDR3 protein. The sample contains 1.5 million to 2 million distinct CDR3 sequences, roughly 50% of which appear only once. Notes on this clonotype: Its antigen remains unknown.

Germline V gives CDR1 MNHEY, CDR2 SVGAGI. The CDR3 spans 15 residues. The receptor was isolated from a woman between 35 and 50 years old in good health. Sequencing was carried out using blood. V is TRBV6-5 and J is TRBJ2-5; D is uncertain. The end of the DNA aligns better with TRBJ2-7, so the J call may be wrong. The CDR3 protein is CASSYWVDGGNEQYF. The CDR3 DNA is TGTGCCAGCAGTTACTGGGTGGACGGTGGCAACGAGCAGTACTTC.